This TCR beta chain was identified in a study of T cells after yellow fever vaccination. The CDR3 length is 17 residues. CDR1 is SGHAT and CDR2 is FQNNGV in the germline V gene. Trimming took 0 bases from V and 3 from J; bases not matched to a gene: 4. TCRdb passed the 5' RACE reads through MiXCR, listing each CDR3 protein once. Here the sample spans about 350,000 distinct CDR3 sequences, roughly 11% being singletons. The chain is built from TRBV11-2 and TRBJ2-4, with 11 nucleotides matching TRBD2. This receptor was taken from a man aged 18 to 29 who received the YFV17D yellow fever vaccine. The source was PBMCs, collected on the day of the first yellow fever vaccination. The CDR3 bases are TGTGCCAGCAGCTTAGATATTAGCGGGGGGGTCAAAAACATTCAGTACTTC. It encodes CASSLDISGGVKNIQYF.